This paragraph covers one T cell receptor beta chain sequence. The antigen is not known. Depths of 1 in 200,000 to 1 in 1 million T cells were the sequencing target. Profiling relied on immunoSEQ multiplex PCR, and the TCRdb table lists in-frame clones only, not all of them. The data hold under 300,000 clones, with 70% observed a single time. The data belong to a study of cytotoxic CD8 clonotypes in ibrutinib-treated CLL. This CDR3 region has 12 residues. The V gene's germline CDR1 is SGDLS and CDR2 YYNGEE. Deletions cut 7 bases from V and 6 bases from J, with 11 bases between. Study-wide results and caveats: Sampling times, which were not matched between the groups, differed between sustained-remission patients and progressing patients.

This chain joins TRBV9 and TRBJ2-1, with D possibly being TRBD2 (5 bases). The material was PBMCs, obtained after 24 months of ibrutinib treatment. This clonotype was sampled from a human donor with chronic lymphocytic leukemia. CDR3 sequence: CASGGRRNEQFF. DNA of the CDR3: TGTGCCAGCGGAGGACGACGCAATGAGCAGTTCTTC. The full variable domain, completed using reference TRBV9 and TRBJ2-1, is DSGVTQTPKHLITATGQRVTLRCSPRSGDLSVYWYQQSLDQGLQFLIQYYNGEERAKGNILERFSAQQFPDLHSELNLSSLELGDSALYFCASGGRRNEQFFGPGTRLTVL.